This record looks at one TCR beta chain sequence and its context. This sample was included in a study of blood T cell repertoires in COVID-19. Study context: PBMCs, B-cell-depleted T cells, or T cells were the source of the cDNA or gDNA that made up the material.

The repertoire was sequenced with immunoSEQ multiplex PCR; TCRdb's copy has only in-frame clones and lacks some. The data show 150,000 to 200,000 clones, approximately 90% seen once. V lost 7 bases to trimming and J lost 4 bases; unmatched junction nucleotides: 7. CDR3 length equals 14 residues. Germline assignment: CDR1 LNHDA and CDR2 SQIVND (reference sequence). The chain joins TRBV19 to TRBJ1-2, with TRBD1 identical over 9 bases. The origin of this receptor is a woman between 45 and 60 years old with acute or convalescent COVID-19. Sequencing was performed on peripheral blood. The CDR3 protein is CASTHTDRGYGYTF. CDR3 DNA: TGTGCCAGTACCCACACGGACAGGGGCTATGGCTACACCTTC.